This entry lists 10 T cell receptor beta chains sequenced from one sample in a study of T cell clusters in autoimmune cytopenias. One tube held mixed TRB-A and TRB-B primer pools for touch-down PCR. One entry per CDR3 protein, without DNA, is what TCRdb gives after re-calling the multiplex PCR reads. This specimen shows approximately 13,000 distinct CDR3 sequences; the ten leading clones hold about a quarter. Each sample's input was approximately 270 ng genomic DNA, some 34,000 genome equivalents. The same data also went into a second study, on T cell repertoires in aging, cancer and after chemotherapy.

The specimen sequenced was peripheral blood. The receptor source for this set is a human donor in good health.

This clonotype shows up as medium-sized by frequency. The chain employs TRBV19 and TRBJ2-6; the D gene TCRdb calls, TRBD1, cannot be checked with no DNA. Germline V gives CDR1 LNHDA, CDR2 SQIVND (reference sequence). This CDR3 has 18 residues. The CDR3 sequence is CASSIGGPGFSGANVLTF.

This clonotype is called medium-sized based on its frequency. The chain employs TRBV19 and TRBJ2-7; with no DNA, the TCRdb D assignment of TRBD2 cannot be verified. In germline, CDR1 is LNHDA, CDR2 SQIVND (reference sequence). CDR3 length: 15 amino acids. CDR3 sequence reads: CASSPRDLLSSEQYF.

V and J are TRBV5-4 and TRBJ1-1. From germline, CDR1 is SGHNT and CDR2 YYREEE (reference sequence). This CDR3 spans 14 amino acids. The CDR3 sequence: CASSLRPENTEAFF.

V usage is TRBV5-6 and J usage is TRBJ1-1. Per the germline V gene, CDR1 is SGHDT and CDR2 is YYEEEE. CDR3 size: 14 residues. CDR3 sequence reads: CASSLGGWNTEAFF.

The V gene is TRBV27, the J gene TRBJ2-1. This CDR3 spans 14 amino acids. Per the germline V gene, CDR1 is MNHEY and CDR2 is SMNVEV (reference sequence). This chain's CDR3 is CASSLYGRNNEQFF.

The genes are TRBV19 and TRBJ2-7; TCRdb lists TRBD2, though no DNA is available to test this call. The V gene's germline CDR1 is LNHDA and CDR2 SQIVND (reference sequence). The CDR3 is 14 residues long. The CDR3: CASSMGRYTYEQYF.

The rearrangement joins TRBV19 to TRBJ1-4; TCRdb calls TRBD1, which cannot be checked without DNA. Germline CDR1 and CDR2: LNHDA and SQIVND (reference sequence). CDR3 length: 16 residues. CDR3 sequence reads: CASSIGGQATNEKLFF.

V gene TRBV11-3 combines with J gene TRBJ2-7; TCRdb's D call, TRBD1, is unchecked because there is no DNA. This CDR3 has 12 residues. CDR1 SGHNT and CDR2 YENEEA come from the germline V gene. CDR3 loop: CASSLPQGEQYF.

The J gene is TRBJ2-6, the V gene TRBV6-2 or TRBV6-3; TCRdb names TRBD1, which stays unverified in the absence of DNA. CDR1 and CDR2 (germline): MNHEY, SVGEGT. The length of the CDR3 is 20 residues. The CDR3 spells CASTTPLGQGPLSGANVLTF.

This chain connects TRBV15 to TRBJ2-1; there is no DNA to check the TCRdb D call of TRBD2. The germline gives CDR1 LNHNV, CDR2 YYDKDF (reference sequence). CDR3 length: 15 amino acids. The CDR3 protein is CATSRDKLAGGQQFF.